The 10 T cell receptor beta chains given below trace back to one sample, sequenced in a study of T cell repertoires in cytomegalovirus infection. TCRdb passed the reads through MiXCR, listing each CDR3 protein once. Of 450,000 to 550,000 distinct CDR3 sequences in the sample, approximately 16% were seen once. Sequenced: CD8+ T cells from PBMCs. These receptor sequences come from a human donor in good health (CMV status not recorded). Some clones in this sample may be carry-over from other donors' samples.

The sample holds many counts of this clonotype. J is TRBJ1-1 and V is TRBV27; D gene uncertain. Germline CDR1 is MNHEY and CDR2 is SMNVEV (reference sequence). The CDR3 is 16 amino acids. Trimming removed 0 bases from V and 0 bases from J, with 11 bases in between. CDR3 residues: CASSLSGLQMNTEAFF. CDR3 nucleotide sequence: TGTGCCAGCAGTTTATCTGGGCTTCAAATGAACACTGAAGCTTTCTTT.

Many counts were recorded for this clonotype. The V gene is TRBV11-2, the J gene TRBJ1-4; D not resolved. V gave up 5 bases and J gave up 8 bases, with 12 bases separating them. The CDR3 loop spans 13 amino acids. Germline CDR1 and CDR2: SGHAT and FQNNGV. CDR3 region: CASSLTLREKLFF. In nucleotides, the CDR3 is TGTGCCAGCAGCCTCACCCTAAGGGAAAAACTGTTTTTT.

This clonotype was seen only a few times. This rearrangement joins TRBV2 to TRBJ2-1; D possibly matches TRBD1 or TRBD2 (5 bases each). The CDR3 consists of 13 residues. Trimming pared 10 bases from V and 7 bases from J, leaving 17 bases between. CDR1 and CDR2 from the germline V gene are SNHLY and FYNNEI. CDR3 residues: CAIWGPSGNEQFF. CDR3 nucleotides: TGTGCCATCTGGGGACCCTCGGGAAATGAGCAGTTCTTC.

The chain has TRBV4-1 and TRBJ1-1; D unresolved. The CDR3 is 14 amino acids. Deletions cut 4 bases from V and 1 base from J, with 10 bases between. Germline V gene data show CDR1 as MGHRA and CDR2 as YSYEKL. CDR3 amino acids: CASSLERENTEAFF. The CDR3 DNA sequence: TGCGCCAGCAGCCTAGAGCGGGAGAACACTGAAGCTTTCTTT.

The sample holds a few counts of this clonotype. The CDR3 reads CASTGFGAPGANVLTF. The CDR3 DNA reads TGTGCCAGCACCGGTTTTGGGGCTCCCGGGGCCAACGTCCTGACTTTC. The V gene is TRBV25-1, the J gene TRBJ2-6; a weak D match, TRBD1 (5 bases). The CDR3 runs to 16 residues. Trimming removed 7 bases from V and 4 bases from J, with 17 bases in between. The germline CDR1 and CDR2 sequences are MGHDK and SYGVNS.

V usage is TRBV11-2 and J usage is TRBJ1-1, with TRBD1 matching 7 bases. V dropped 5 bases and J dropped 4; count of bases not matched to a gene: 1. CDR3 size: 12 residues. Germline loops: CDR1 SGHAT, CDR2 FQNNGV. CDR3 DNA sequence: TGTGCCAGCAGCGAGGGGGCCACTGAAGCTTTCTTT. Encoded protein: CASSEGATEAFF.

The V call is TRBV4-2, the J call TRBJ2-1, with D unresolved. CDR1 and CDR2 from the germline V gene are LGHNA and YNFKEQ. V was pared by 1 base and J by 6 bases, with 7 bases between. There are 13 residues in the CDR3. CDR3: CASSQGPGNEQFF. DNA of the CDR3: TGTGCCAGCAGCCAAGGGCCCGGCAATGAGCAGTTCTTC.

The V gene is TRBV18, the J gene TRBJ2-7; 11 positions agree with TRBD2. The junction had 9 bases not matched to a gene; V was cut back by 5 bases and J by 3 bases. The CDR3 is 16 residues long. In germline, CDR1 is KGHSH, CDR2 LQKENI. CDR3 DNA: TGTGCCAGCTCATCGTCTAGCGGGAGGAGAGGCTACGAGCAGTACTTC. Translation: CASSSSSGRRGYEQYF.

This clonotype was counted at least ten times. The genes are TRBV2 and TRBJ1-5; D perhaps matches TRBD1 (6 bases). This CDR3 is 14 amino acids long. V gave up 11 bases and J gave up 4 bases, with 18 bases separating them. CDR1 is SNHLY, CDR2 FYNNEI, per germline. CDR3 sequence (DNA): TGTGCCTCACGGCCCGGGACATTTAATCAGCCCCAGCATTTT. It is translated as CASRPGTFNQPQHF.

This clonotype was seen at least ten times. V and J are TRBV7-9 and TRBJ2-1; D remains unclear. CDR1 is SEHNR and CDR2 is FQNEAQ in the germline V gene (reference sequence). The CDR3 runs 13 residues. V was clipped by 1 base and J by 7 bases, with 8 bases between them. CDR3 loop: CASSLVVRNEQFF. The CDR3 DNA reads as TGTGCCAGCAGCTTAGTGGTCCGGAATGAGCAGTTCTTC.